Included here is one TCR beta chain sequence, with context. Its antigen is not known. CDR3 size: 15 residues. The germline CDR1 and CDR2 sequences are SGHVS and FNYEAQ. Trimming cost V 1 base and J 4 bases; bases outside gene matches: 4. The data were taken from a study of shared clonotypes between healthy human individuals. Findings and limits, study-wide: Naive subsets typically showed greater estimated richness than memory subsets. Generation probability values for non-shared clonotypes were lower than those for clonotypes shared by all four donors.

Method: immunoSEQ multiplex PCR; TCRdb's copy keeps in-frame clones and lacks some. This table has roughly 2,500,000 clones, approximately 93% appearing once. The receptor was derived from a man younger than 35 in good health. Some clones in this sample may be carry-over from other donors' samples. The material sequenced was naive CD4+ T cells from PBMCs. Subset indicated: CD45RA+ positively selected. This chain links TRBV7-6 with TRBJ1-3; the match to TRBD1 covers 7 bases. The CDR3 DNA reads TGTGCCAGCAGCTTAGGTAGGGGGCTCGGAAACACCATATATTTT. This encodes CASSLGRGLGNTIYF.